These 23 T cell receptor beta chains were sequenced from one sample in a study of beta chain features in type 1 diabetes. Of the isolated RNA, all was reverse transcribed, and so the sequenced material was expressed TCRB transcripts. Produced via immunoSEQ multiplex PCR; TCRdb's table is partial and in-frame only. The repertoire holds about 260,000 clones, approximately 70% seen once, with 0.053% in the top ten. Sequences were obtained from naive CD4+ T cells from blood. The receptors derive from a man aged 30 to 39 in good health.

This clone showed up just a few times. This chain links TRBV7-2 with TRBJ2-5; D not resolved. Deletions cut 4 bases from V and 5 bases from J, with 8 bases between. This CDR3 contains 12 residues. The germline gives CDR1 SGHTA, CDR2 FQGNSA. CDR3 in amino acids: CASSYHGETQYF. The CDR3 DNA follows: TGTGCCAGCAGCTATCACGGGGAGACCCAGTACTTC.

This chain joins TRBV15 and TRBJ2-4; D ambiguous. The CDR3 runs 14 residues. The germline CDR1 and CDR2 sequences are LNHNV and YYDKDF (reference sequence). Trimming pared 1 base from V and 0 bases from J, leaving 4 bases between. CDR3 coding DNA: TGTGCCACCAGCAGAGTGCTAGCCAAAAACATTCAGTACTTC. Translated: CATSRVLAKNIQYF.

Note on this clone: This CDR3 is also generated by other DNA sequences in the sample. The V call is TRBV30, the J call TRBJ2-5; 10 bases agree with TRBD2. In germline, CDR1 is GTSNPN, CDR2 SVGIG (reference sequence). V was clipped by 3 bases and J by 4 bases; unmatched bases: 2. The CDR3 has 13 residues. The CDR3 loop reads CAWRGLAPETQYF. The CDR3 nucleotides read TGTGCCTGGAGGGGACTAGCGCCAGAGACCCAGTACTTC.

As regards this clone: Other DNA sequences of this sample code for an identical CDR3. V is TRBV9 and J is TRBJ2-3; D is ambiguous. In germline, CDR1 is SGDLS, CDR2 YYNGEE. Trimming shortened V by 0 bases and J by 0 bases, and 5 bases separated the two germline ends. This CDR3 spans 14 amino acids. CDR3 amino acids: CASSVVDSTDTQYF. The CDR3 nucleotides read TGTGCCAGCAGCGTAGTGGATAGCACAGATACGCAGTATTTT.

The chain uses TRBV30 and TRBJ1-1; possibly TRBD1 for D (6 bases). With 2 bases removed from V and 1 base from J, the gap between germline ends came to 8 bases. The CDR3 covers 13 residues. From germline, CDR1 is GTSNPN and CDR2 SVGIG (reference sequence). The DNA of the CDR3 is TGTGCCTGGAGTCAGGGACAGAACACTGAAGCTTTCTTT. Translating gives CAWSQGQNTEAFF.

The rearrangement uses TRBV27 and TRBJ1-6; D unresolved. Germline CDR1 and CDR2: MNHEY and SMNVEV (reference sequence). The CDR3 is 15 amino acids. Between the trimmed V and J ends, which lost 1 base and 10 bases, there was a span of 14 bases. The CDR3 sequence is CASSLLDPTASPLHF. As DNA, the CDR3 is TGTGCCAGCAGTTTATTGGACCCTACCGCATCACCCCTCCACTTT.

The chain's CDR3 is CATSNMPGQAAETQYF. CDR3 coding DNA: TGTGCCACCAGCAACATGCCGGGACAGGCGGCGGAGACCCAGTACTTC. The gene calls are TRBV15 and TRBJ2-5; 8 positions agree with TRBD1. J lost 5 bases, V lost 4 bases, and 12 bases had no gene match. The CDR3 is 16 residues long. Germline lookup yields CDR1 LNHNV and CDR2 YYDKDF (reference sequence).

The genes are TRBV30 and TRBJ1-1; unclear D gene. This CDR3 comprises 13 residues. From germline, CDR1 is GTSNPN and CDR2 SVGIG (reference sequence). Trimming took 2 bases from V and 4 from J, leaving 11 bases between them. CDR3 region: CAWSRTPGTEAFF. The CDR3 DNA sequence: TGTGCCTGGAGTCGGACCCCCGGCACTGAAGCTTTCTTT.

This chain uses TRBV7-2 with TRBJ2-3; 10 nucleotides align to TRBD2. V shed 4 bases and J 6 bases; nucleotides not matched to a gene: 7. This CDR3 has 15 amino acids. The germline gives CDR1 SGHTA, CDR2 FQGNSA. CDR3 amino acids: CASSWSGRAMDTQYF. CDR3 bases: TGTGCCAGCAGCTGGAGCGGGAGGGCAATGGATACGCAGTATTTT.

This rearrangement joins TRBV29-1 to TRBJ2-7; 7 nucleotides match TRBD2. Germline CDR1 SQVTM, CDR2 ANQGSEA. V lost 1 base and J lost 0; bases outside the gene matches: 3. The CDR3 loop spans 14 amino acids. This chain's CDR3 is CSVEARESSYEQYF. CDR3 in DNA: TGCAGCGTTGAAGCGCGGGAGAGCTCCTACGAGCAGTACTTC.

V and J are TRBV28 and TRBJ2-7; 9 positions agree with TRBD2. The CDR3 runs to 14 residues. Germline V lookup: CDR1 MDHEN, CDR2 SYDVKM. V shed 5 bases and J 3 bases; nucleotides not matched to a gene: 5. The CDR3 DNA is TGTGCCAGCAGTAGCTCGACTAGCGGCTACGAGCAGTACTTC. Encoded protein: CASSSSTSGYEQYF. Together with reference TRBV28 and TRBJ2-7, the CDR3 gives the full variable domain: DVKVTQSSRYLVKRTGEKVFLECVQDMDHENMFWYRQDPGLGLRLIYFSYDVKMKEKGDIPEGYSVSREKKERFSLILESASTNQTSMYLCASSSSTSGYEQYFGPGTRLTVT.

The chain is built from TRBV7-2 and TRBJ2-1, with unresolved D. The CDR3 is 14 residues long. Trimming left V 1 base short and J 1 base short, with 5 bases between. From germline, CDR1 is SGHTA and CDR2 FQGNSA. CDR3: CASSLGNSYNEQFF. The CDR3 region has the DNA TGTGCCAGCAGCTTAGGAAATTCCTACAATGAGCAGTTCTTC. The full variable domain, completed using reference TRBV7-2 and TRBJ2-1, is GAGVSQSPSNKVTEKGKDVELRCDPISGHTALYWYRQSLGQGLEFLIYFQGNSAPDKSGLPSDRFSAERTGGSVSTLTIQRTQQEDSAVYLCASSLGNSYNEQFFGPGTRLTVL.

This chain joins TRBV29-1 and TRBJ2-1; 7 bases line up with TRBD2. The length of the CDR3 is 12 residues. V lost 4 bases, J lost 10 bases, and 7 bases stayed unmatched. The germline CDR1 and CDR2 sequences are SQVTM and ANQGSEA. Here the CDR3 reads CSVASGLREQFF. CDR3 sequence (DNA): TGCAGCGTTGCCTCGGGACTACGCGAGCAGTTCTTC.

This chain uses TRBV11-2 with TRBJ2-1; no reliable D call. From germline, CDR1 is SGHAT and CDR2 FQNNGV. The germline V and J ends were trimmed by 1 base and 8 bases, with 9 bases remaining between them. This CDR3 is 13 amino acids long. CDR3 bases: TGTGCCAGCAGCTTAGTGGCTTCCCATGAGCAGTTCTTC. It encodes CASSLVASHEQFF.

This chain uses TRBV4-3 with TRBJ2-5, with D possibly called TRBD1 or TRBD2 (5 bases each). V was pared by 0 bases and J by 5 bases, with 19 bases between. CDR1 LGHNA and CDR2 YSLEER come from the germline V gene. This CDR3 is built from 17 residues. The CDR3 sequence is CASSQDGRGLGAETQYF. For the CDR3, the DNA is TGCGCCAGCAGCCAAGATGGGCGAGGGCTAGGGGCCGAGACCCAGTACTTC.

As regards this clone: The junction differs from germline at one of its ends, possibly a read error. The chain joins TRBV28 to TRBJ2-7; no definite D call. Germline-derived CDR1 and CDR2 are MDHEN and SYDVKM. The CDR3 has 9 residues. Here the CDR3 reads CASSGCKDF. The CDR3 DNA is TGTGCCAGCAGTGGTTGTAAGGACTTC.

This chain joins TRBV9 and TRBJ2-1; possibly TRBD2 for D (5 bases). Germline values: CDR1 SGDLS, CDR2 YYNGEE. The CDR3 extends over 15 amino acids. V was cut by 0 bases and J by 4 bases, with 11 bases left in between. The CDR3 is CASSVGPEGYNEQFF. CDR3 nucleotides: TGTGCCAGCAGCGTAGGACCAGAGGGTTACAATGAGCAGTTCTTC.

The CDR3 sequence: CASSPSEGSYEQYF. CDR3 bases: TGTGCCAGCAGCCCGAGCGAAGGCTCCTACGAGCAGTACTTC. The V call is TRBV9, the J call TRBJ2-7; D gene unclear. In germline, CDR1 is SGDLS, CDR2 YYNGEE. The V end was cut by 4 bases, the J end by 0 bases, with 11 bases between. The CDR3 contains 14 residues.

The V call is TRBV2, the J call TRBJ1-6; unclear D gene. V gave up 11 bases and J gave up 5 bases, with 7 bases separating them. The CDR3 runs to 11 residues. Germline V gene sequence: CDR1 SNHLY, CDR2 FYNNEI. CDR3 DNA: TGTGCCCTCCGCGATAATTCACCCCTCCACTTT. The encoded protein is CALRDNSPLHF.

This sequence joins TRBV30 and TRBJ2-2, with D tentatively TRBD1 (5 bases). The V end was cut by 3 bases, the J end by 1 base, with 9 bases between. The CDR3 consists of 14 residues. Germline V gene data show CDR1 as GTSNPN and CDR2 as SVGIG (reference sequence). The CDR3 DNA reads TGTGCCTGGAGAGTTCAGGGGAACACCGGGGAGCTGTTTTTT. Its translation: CAWRVQGNTGELFF.

The J gene is TRBJ2-6, the V gene TRBV10-3, with 7 bases aligning to TRBD1. The CDR3 extends over 13 amino acids. The junction had 3 bases not matched to a gene; V was cut back by 10 bases and J by 3 bases. CDR1 is ENHRY, CDR2 SYGVKD, per germline. In DNA, the CDR3 is TGTGCCAACCAGGGGGTTGGGGCCAACGTCCTGACTTTC. This translates into CANQGVGANVLTF.

V gene TRBV29-1 combines with J gene TRBJ2-2; no reliable D call. Trimming removed 5 bases at V and 7 bases at J, with 11 bases between. CDR1 and CDR2 from the germline V gene are SQVTM and ANQGSEA. There are 12 residues in the CDR3. The CDR3 sequence is CSVWTSNGELFF. The CDR3 nucleotides are TGCAGCGTTTGGACCTCTAACGGGGAGCTGTTTTTT.

The gene calls are TRBV15 and TRBJ1-1; tentative D call: TRBD1 (6 bases). The germline V gene encodes CDR1 LNHNV and CDR2 YYDKDF (reference sequence). The CDR3 length is 16 residues. The V and J ends lost 5 bases and 1 base respectively, with 17 bases between them. The CDR3 sequence: CATSGGGPYRNTEAFF. The CDR3 coding sequence is TGTGCCACCAGCGGCGGGGGGCCTTATCGGAACACTGAAGCTTTCTTT.